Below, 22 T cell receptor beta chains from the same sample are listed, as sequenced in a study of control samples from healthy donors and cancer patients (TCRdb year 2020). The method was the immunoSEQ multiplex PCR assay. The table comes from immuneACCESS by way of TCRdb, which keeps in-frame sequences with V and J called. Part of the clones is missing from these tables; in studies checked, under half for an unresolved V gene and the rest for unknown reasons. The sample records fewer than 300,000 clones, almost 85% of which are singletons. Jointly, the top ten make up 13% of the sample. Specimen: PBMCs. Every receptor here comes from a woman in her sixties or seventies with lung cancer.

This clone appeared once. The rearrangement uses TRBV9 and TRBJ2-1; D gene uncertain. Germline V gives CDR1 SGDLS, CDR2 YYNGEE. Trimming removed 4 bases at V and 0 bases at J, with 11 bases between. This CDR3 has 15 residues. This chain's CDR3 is CASSNQVTSYNEQFF. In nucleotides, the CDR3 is TGTGCCAGCAGCAATCAGGTTACCTCCTACAATGAGCAGTTCTTC.

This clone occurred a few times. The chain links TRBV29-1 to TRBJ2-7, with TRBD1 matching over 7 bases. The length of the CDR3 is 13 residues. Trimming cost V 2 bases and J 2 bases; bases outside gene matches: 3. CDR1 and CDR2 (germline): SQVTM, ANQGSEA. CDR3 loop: CSVEKTGPYEQYF. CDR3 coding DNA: TGCAGCGTTGAAAAGACAGGGCCCTACGAGCAGTACTTC.

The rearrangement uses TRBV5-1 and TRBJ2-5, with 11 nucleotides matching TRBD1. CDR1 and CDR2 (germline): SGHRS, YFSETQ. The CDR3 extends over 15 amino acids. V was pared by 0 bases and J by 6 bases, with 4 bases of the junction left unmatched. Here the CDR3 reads CASSLGTGGAKTQYF. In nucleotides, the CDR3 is TGCGCCAGCAGCTTGGGGACAGGGGGCGCGAAGACCCAGTACTTC.

CDR3 bases: TGTGCCAGTAGTTTGGGGACAGGGGGCATGATTACTGAAGCTTTCTTT. Protein product: CASSLGTGGMITEAFF. This chain connects TRBV19 to TRBJ1-1; TRBD1 matches 12 bases. Germline V lookup: CDR1 LNHDA, CDR2 SQIVND (reference sequence). V lost 5 bases and J lost 5; bases outside the gene matches: 9. The CDR3 totals 16 residues.

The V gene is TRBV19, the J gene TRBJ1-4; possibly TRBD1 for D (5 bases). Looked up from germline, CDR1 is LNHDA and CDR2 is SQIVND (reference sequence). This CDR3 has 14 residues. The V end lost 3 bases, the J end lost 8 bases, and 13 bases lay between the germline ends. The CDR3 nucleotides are TGTGCCAGTAGTATGGGGACTGTCGGGGAAAAACTGTTTTTT. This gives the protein CASSMGTVGEKLFF.

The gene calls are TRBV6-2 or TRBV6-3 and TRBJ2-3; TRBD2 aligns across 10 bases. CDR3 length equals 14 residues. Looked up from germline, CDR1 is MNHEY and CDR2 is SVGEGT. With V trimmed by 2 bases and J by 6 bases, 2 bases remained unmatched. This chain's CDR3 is CASSYGTSADTQYF. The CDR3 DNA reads TGTGCCAGCAGTTACGGGACTAGCGCCGATACGCAGTATTTT.

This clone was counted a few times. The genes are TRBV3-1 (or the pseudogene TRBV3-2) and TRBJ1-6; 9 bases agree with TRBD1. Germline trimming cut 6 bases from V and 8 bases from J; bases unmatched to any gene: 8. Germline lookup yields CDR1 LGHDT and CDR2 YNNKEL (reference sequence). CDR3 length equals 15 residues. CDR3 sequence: CASRPIDRGDSPLHF. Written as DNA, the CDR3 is TGTGCCAGCAGACCAATTGACAGGGGGGATTCACCCCTCCACTTT.

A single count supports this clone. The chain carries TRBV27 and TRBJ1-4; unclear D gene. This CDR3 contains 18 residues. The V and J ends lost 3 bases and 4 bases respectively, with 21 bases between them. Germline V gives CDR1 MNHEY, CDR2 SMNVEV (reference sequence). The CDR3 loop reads CASSLTRSTARFNEKLFF. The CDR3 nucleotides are TGTGCCAGCAGTTTGACCCGATCAACAGCTAGATTTAATGAAAAACTGTTTTTT.

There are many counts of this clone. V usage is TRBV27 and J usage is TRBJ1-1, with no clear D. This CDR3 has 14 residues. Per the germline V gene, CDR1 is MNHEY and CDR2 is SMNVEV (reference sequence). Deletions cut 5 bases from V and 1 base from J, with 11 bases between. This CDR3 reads CASSPSRGNTEAFF. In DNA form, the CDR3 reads TGTGCCAGCAGTCCCTCTCGTGGGAACACTGAAGCTTTCTTT.

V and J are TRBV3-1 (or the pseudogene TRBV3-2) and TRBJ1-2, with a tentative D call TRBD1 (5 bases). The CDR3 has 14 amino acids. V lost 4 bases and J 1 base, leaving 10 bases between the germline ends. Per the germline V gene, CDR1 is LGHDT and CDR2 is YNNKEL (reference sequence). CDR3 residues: CASSRKGLNYGYTF. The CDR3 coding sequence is TGTGCCAGCAGCCGCAAGGGGCTTAACTATGGCTACACCTTC.

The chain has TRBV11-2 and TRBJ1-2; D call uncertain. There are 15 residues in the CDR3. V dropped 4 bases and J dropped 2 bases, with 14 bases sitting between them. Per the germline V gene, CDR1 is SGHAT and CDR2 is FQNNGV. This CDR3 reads CASSSMVGWNYGYTF. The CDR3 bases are TGTGCCAGCAGCTCTATGGTCGGGTGGAACTATGGCTACACCTTC.

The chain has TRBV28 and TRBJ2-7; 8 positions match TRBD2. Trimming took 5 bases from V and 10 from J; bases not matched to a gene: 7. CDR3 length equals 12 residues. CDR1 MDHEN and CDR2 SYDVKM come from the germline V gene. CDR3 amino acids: CASSTPGLVQYF. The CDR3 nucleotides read TGTGCCAGCAGTACACCGGGACTAGTCCAGTACTTC.

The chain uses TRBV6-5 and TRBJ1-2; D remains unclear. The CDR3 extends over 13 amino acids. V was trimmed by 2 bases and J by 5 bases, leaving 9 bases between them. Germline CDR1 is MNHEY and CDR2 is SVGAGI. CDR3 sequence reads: CASSYGGPYGYTF. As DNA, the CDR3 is TGTGCCAGCAGTTACGGCGGACCTTATGGCTACACCTTC.

DNA for the CDR3: TGTGCCAGCAGCTCACCCCAGGGAGTCAGGAGCTACACCTTC. It encodes CASSSPQGVRSYTF. The chain uses TRBV11-2 and TRBJ1-2, with D perhaps matching TRBD1 (5 bases). CDR1 and CDR2 (germline): SGHAT, FQNNGV. V lost 4 bases and J 9 bases, leaving 18 bases between the germline ends. This CDR3 is 14 amino acids long. Combining the CDR3 with reference TRBV11-2 and TRBJ1-2 gives the whole variable domain EAGVAQSPRYKIIEKRQSVAFWCNPISGHATLYWYQQILGQGPKLLIQFQNNGVVDDSQLPKDRFSAERLKGVDSTLKIQPAKLEDSAVYLCASSSPQGVRSYTFGSGTRLTVV.

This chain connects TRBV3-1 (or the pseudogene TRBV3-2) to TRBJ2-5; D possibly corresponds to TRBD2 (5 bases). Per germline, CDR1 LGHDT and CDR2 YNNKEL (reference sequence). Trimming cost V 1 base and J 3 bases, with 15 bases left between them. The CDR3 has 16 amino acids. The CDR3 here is CASSQAARTRKETQYF. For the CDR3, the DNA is TGTGCCAGCAGCCAAGCTGCCAGAACTAGAAAAGAGACCCAGTACTTC.

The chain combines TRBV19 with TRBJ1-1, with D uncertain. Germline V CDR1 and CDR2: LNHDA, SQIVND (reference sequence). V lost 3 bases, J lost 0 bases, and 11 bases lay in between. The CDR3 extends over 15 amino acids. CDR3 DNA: TGTGCCAGTAGTATGGGTGGGCACATGAACACTGAAGCTTTCTTT. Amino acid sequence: CASSMGGHMNTEAFF.

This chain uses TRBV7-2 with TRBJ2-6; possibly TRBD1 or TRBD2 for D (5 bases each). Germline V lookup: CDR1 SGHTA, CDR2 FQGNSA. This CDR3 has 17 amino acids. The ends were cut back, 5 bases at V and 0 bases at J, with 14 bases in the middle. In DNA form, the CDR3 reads TGTGCCAGCAGCGACGGGACGGATTTCTCTGGGGCCAACGTCCTGACTTTC. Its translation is CASSDGTDFSGANVLTF.

CDR3 in amino acids: CASSFEQGHTEAFF. Here the CDR3 DNA reads TGTGCCAGCAGCTTTGAGCAGGGGCACACTGAAGCTTTCTTT. V usage is TRBV7-2 and J usage is TRBJ1-1; TRBD1 might be the D (6 bases). The germline CDR1 and CDR2 sequences are SGHTA and FQGNSA. Deletions cut 3 bases from V and 3 bases from J, with 11 bases between. The CDR3 has 14 amino acids.

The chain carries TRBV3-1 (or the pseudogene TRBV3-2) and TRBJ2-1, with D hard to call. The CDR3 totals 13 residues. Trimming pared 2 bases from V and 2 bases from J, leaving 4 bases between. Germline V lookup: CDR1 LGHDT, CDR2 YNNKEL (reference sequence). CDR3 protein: CASSQLTYNEQFF. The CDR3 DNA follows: TGTGCCAGCAGCCAACTGACCTACAATGAGCAGTTCTTC.

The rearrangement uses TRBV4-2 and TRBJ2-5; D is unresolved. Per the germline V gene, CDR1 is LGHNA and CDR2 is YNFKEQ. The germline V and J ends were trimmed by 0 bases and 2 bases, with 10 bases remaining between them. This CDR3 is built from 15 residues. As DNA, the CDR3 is TGTGCCAGCAGCCAAGAATATACAGAACAAGAGACCCAGTACTTC. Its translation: CASSQEYTEQETQYF.

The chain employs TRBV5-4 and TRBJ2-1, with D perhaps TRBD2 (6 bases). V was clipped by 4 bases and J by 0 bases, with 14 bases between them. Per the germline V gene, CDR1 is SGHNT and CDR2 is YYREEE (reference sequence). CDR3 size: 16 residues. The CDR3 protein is CASSVSSGGSYNEQFF. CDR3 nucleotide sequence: TGTGCCAGCAGCGTGAGTAGCGGTGGCTCCTACAATGAGCAGTTCTTC. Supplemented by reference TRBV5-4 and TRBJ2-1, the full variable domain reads ETGVTQSPTHLIKTRGQQVTLRCSSQSGHNTVSWYQQALGQGPQFIFQYYREEENGRGNFPPRFSGLQFPNYSSELNVNALELDDSALYLCASSVSSGGSYNEQFFGPGTRLTVL.

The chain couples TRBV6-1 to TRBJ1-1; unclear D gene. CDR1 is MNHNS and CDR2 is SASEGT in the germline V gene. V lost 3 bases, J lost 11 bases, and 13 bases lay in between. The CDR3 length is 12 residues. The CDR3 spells CASSDPLKEAFF. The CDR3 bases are TGTGCCAGCAGTGACCCCCTCAAGGAGGCTTTCTTT.